These 21 T cell receptor beta chains share one sample of origin, sequenced in a study of cytomegalovirus exposure and HLA in healthy donors. PCR primers comprised 60 Vbeta and 13 Jbeta primers. Some clones are missing from TCRdb's copy, which holds only in-frame ones; the method was immunoSEQ multiplex PCR. The sample shows approximately 110,000 clones, approximately 70% of them seen only once. The sequencing input was PBMCs. The receptors shown here come from a man in his forties in good health and CMV-seronegative.

The J gene is TRBJ2-7, the V gene TRBV5-4; TRBD2 matches at 8 bases. The CDR3 is 16 amino acids. V was clipped by 6 bases and J by 2 bases; unmatched bases: 13. Looked up from germline, CDR1 is SGHNT and CDR2 is YYREEE (reference sequence). CDR3 in DNA: TGTGCCAGCACCCTCACCCCCGGGGGGGAAGCCTACGAGCAGTACTTC. Its protein product is CASTLTPGGEAYEQYF.

This clone was seen only a few times. The chain couples TRBV6-5 to TRBJ2-2; TRBD2 matches 10 bases. Germline V gene data show CDR1 as MNHEY and CDR2 as SVGAGI. This CDR3 comprises 16 residues. The V and J ends lost 0 bases and 7 bases, in that order; junction bases with no gene match: 5. This CDR3 reads CASSYSSGGRGGELFF. The CDR3 DNA sequence: TGTGCCAGCAGTTACTCTAGCGGGGGGCGGGGCGGGGAGCTGTTTTTT.

The V and J genes are TRBV9 and TRBJ2-7, with 11 nucleotides matching TRBD1. CDR3 length: 16 amino acids. The trim removed 0 bases at V and 5 bases at J, leaving 7 bases unmatched. The germline V gene has CDR1 SGDLS and CDR2 YYNGEE. CDR3 DNA: TGTGCCAGCAGCGTAGCGCCGGGACAGGGGGTCCACGAGCAGTACTTC. Its translation is CASSVAPGQGVHEQYF.

J is TRBJ2-7 and V is TRBV6-1, with 11 bases aligning to TRBD2. CDR1 MNHNS and CDR2 SASEGT come from the germline V gene. V lost 4 bases to trimming and J lost 3 bases; unmatched junction nucleotides: 5. This CDR3 comprises 15 residues. CDR3 coding DNA: TGTGCCAGCAGTGGCCTTCTAGCGGGGGGCTACGAGCAGTACTTC. As protein: CASSGLLAGGYEQYF.

This clone was seen just once. This sequence joins TRBV2 and TRBJ1-1, with TRBD1 matching over 9 bases. The J segment lost 10 bases and the V segment lost 6 bases, leaving 12 bases of the junction unmatched. This CDR3 has 14 residues. In germline, CDR1 is SNHLY, CDR2 FYNNEI. The CDR3 coding sequence is TGTGCCAGCAGCCGACAGGGGGTGCCTGTCGTAGCTTTCTTT. Translating gives CASSRQGVPVVAFF.

V and J are TRBV19 and TRBJ1-6; D is unclear. This CDR3 contains 12 residues. Between the trimmed V and J ends, which lost 4 bases and 9 bases, there was a span of 7 bases. CDR1 and CDR2 (germline): LNHDA, SQIVND (reference sequence). This CDR3 is CASSTEGSPLHF. The CDR3 DNA reads as TGTGCCAGTAGTACCGAGGGTTCACCCCTCCACTTT.

This clone was seen a few times. The V gene is TRBV5-8, the J gene TRBJ1-2; no definite D call. With 4 bases removed from V and 7 bases from J, the gap between germline ends came to 11 bases. The germline V gene has CDR1 SGHTS and CDR2 YDEGEE. This CDR3 spans 12 amino acids. The CDR3: CASSNLVGGYTF. DNA of the CDR3: TGTGCCAGCAGCAACCTGGTCGGTGGCTACACCTTC.

The chain links TRBV5-1 to TRBJ2-2, with a weak D call TRBD1 (5 bases). V was shortened by 3 bases and J by 2 bases, with 14 bases between the two germline ends. CDR1 and CDR2 (germline): SGHRS, YFSETQ. This CDR3 has 16 residues. The CDR3 sequence: CASSSDVGRNTGELFF. In DNA, the CDR3 is TGCGCCAGCAGCTCCGACGTGGGGCGAAACACCGGGGAGCTGTTTTTT.

V is TRBV10-3 and J is TRBJ2-5; 10 nucleotides agree with TRBD2. The J call may be in error: the DNA end matches TRBJ2-7 better. The germline gives CDR1 ENHRY, CDR2 SYGVKD. The CDR3 covers 18 residues. The CDR3 loop reads CAISGKLTSGVEYYEQYF. The CDR3 coding sequence is TGTGCCATCAGTGGGAAACTTACTAGCGGGGTGGAATACTACGAGCAGTACTTC.

The chain couples TRBV5-6 to TRBJ2-5; unclear D gene. Trimming stripped 3 bases from V and 7 bases from J, with 16 bases between. The CDR3 covers 14 residues. Germline assignment: CDR1 SGHDT and CDR2 YYEEEE. The CDR3 DNA reads as TGTGCCAGCAGCTCGGCGGCCAACCCGGGGACCCAGTACTTC. Its protein product is CASSSAANPGTQYF.

The gene calls are TRBV18 and TRBJ2-5; TRBD2 might be the D (5 bases). CDR1 and CDR2 (germline): KGHSH, LQKENI. Between the trimmed V and J ends, which lost 4 bases and 1 base, there was a span of 16 bases. The CDR3 contains 16 residues. The CDR3 reads CASSQYGGRVQETQYF. CDR3 sequence (DNA): TGTGCCAGCTCACAGTACGGAGGCAGAGTCCAAGAGACCCAGTACTTC.

With respect to this clone: A read error may produce the germline difference seen at one junction end. The rearrangement joins TRBV7-7 to TRBJ2-3; TRBD1 is a possible D gene (6 bases). Germline V gene sequence: CDR1 SSHAT, CDR2 FNYEAQ (reference sequence). The CDR3 covers 18 residues. For the CDR3, the DNA is TGTGCTAGCAGCTTAGGCCCAGCACAAGGGGGAGCTCTCGATACGCAGTATTTT. It yields the protein CASSLGPAQGGALDTQYF.

The V gene is TRBV5-1, the J gene TRBJ1-2; D remains unclear. The CDR3 loop spans 13 amino acids. The V gene's germline CDR1 is SGHRS and CDR2 YFSETQ. Trimming removed 6 bases from V and 3 bases from J, with 12 bases in between. The CDR3, as DNA: TGCGCCAGCATGGGTAACAGAGACTATGGCTACACCTTC. Translating gives CASMGNRDYGYTF.

This clone was observed once. This sequence joins TRBV19 and TRBJ2-7, with 7 bases aligning to TRBD1. Germline CDR1 reads LNHDA; CDR2 reads SQIVND (reference sequence). This CDR3 has 16 amino acids. The V gene end was trimmed by 5 bases and the J gene end by 0 bases; junction bases not matched to a gene: 10. CDR3 protein: CASSRTGTVDSYEQYF. In DNA form, the CDR3 reads TGTGCCAGTAGTCGCACCGGGACAGTGGACTCCTACGAGCAGTACTTC.

The chain joins TRBV2 to TRBJ1-2; 9 bases are a match to TRBD1. Germline loops: CDR1 SNHLY, CDR2 FYNNEI. With 4 bases clipped from V and 4 bases from J, the junction kept 4 bases outside the gene matches. The CDR3 spans 14 residues. The DNA of the CDR3 is TGTGCCAGCAGTGGGGGACAGGGCCCCTATGGCTACACCTTC. Translated, it gives CASSGGQGPYGYTF.

This rearrangement joins TRBV4-1 to TRBJ2-3; D may be TRBD2 (5 bases). The CDR3 is 17 amino acids. V lost 1 base, J lost 1 base, and 15 bases lay in between. CDR1 and CDR2 from the germline V gene are MGHRA and YSYEKL. This CDR3 reads CASSQALRRGRTDTQYF. The CDR3 DNA sequence: TGCGCCAGCAGCCAAGCCCTTCGACGGGGTCGCACAGATACGCAGTATTTT.

V gene TRBV6-1 combines with J gene TRBJ2-3; the D gene is possibly TRBD2 (6 bases). Per germline, CDR1 MNHNS and CDR2 SASEGT. V shed 2 bases and J shed 2 bases, with 14 bases lying between them. This CDR3 comprises 16 residues. This chain's CDR3 is CASSENPGEYTDTQYF. CDR3 in DNA: TGTGCCAGCAGTGAAAATCCGGGGGAATACACAGATACGCAGTATTTT.

The chain carries TRBV7-2 and TRBJ2-2; TRBD1 matches 7 bases. Germline-derived CDR1 and CDR2 are SGHTA and FQGNSA. The CDR3 length is 14 residues. Trimming removed 5 bases from V and 4 bases from J; junction bases left unmatched: 4. CDR3: CASSRTGATGELFF. Here the CDR3 DNA reads TGTGCCAGCAGCCGGACAGGAGCCACCGGGGAGCTGTTTTTT.

The rearrangement links TRBV19 to TRBJ1-1; tentative D call: TRBD1 (5 bases). The V and J ends lost 7 bases and 6 bases respectively, with 18 bases between them. Germline V gene lookup returns CDR1 LNHDA and CDR2 SQIVND (reference sequence). The length of the CDR3 is 14 residues. The CDR3 reads CASKDMSWDPEAFF. CDR3 nucleotide sequence: TGTGCCAGTAAGGACATGTCGTGGGATCCTGAAGCTTTCTTT. The full variable domain, its missing parts supplied by reference TRBV19 and TRBJ1-1, is DGGITQSPKYLFRKEGQNVTLSCEQNLNHDAMYWYRQDPGQGLRLIYYSQIVNDFQKGDIAEGYSVSREKKESFPLTVTSAQKNPTAFYLCASKDMSWDPEAFFGQGTRLTVV.

The rearrangement uses TRBV6-6 and TRBJ2-7; TRBD1 aligns across 10 bases. J lost 5 bases, V lost 5 bases, and 9 bases had no gene match. This CDR3 is built from 15 residues. Germline V CDR1 and CDR2: MNHNY, SVGAGI (reference sequence). The CDR3: CASSAGQGPPDEQYF. In DNA form, the CDR3 reads TGTGCCAGCAGTGCGGGACAGGGGCCCCCCGACGAGCAGTACTTC.

The chain is built from TRBV19 and TRBJ1-6; D is perhaps TRBD1 (6 bases). The germline V gene encodes CDR1 LNHDA and CDR2 SQIVND (reference sequence). This CDR3 has 15 amino acids. V lost 8 bases, J lost 6 bases, and 17 bases lay in between. The CDR3 DNA reads TGTGCCAGTTCCCTTTACAGGGACCTTAATTCACCCCTCCACTTT. Residues: CASSLYRDLNSPLHF.